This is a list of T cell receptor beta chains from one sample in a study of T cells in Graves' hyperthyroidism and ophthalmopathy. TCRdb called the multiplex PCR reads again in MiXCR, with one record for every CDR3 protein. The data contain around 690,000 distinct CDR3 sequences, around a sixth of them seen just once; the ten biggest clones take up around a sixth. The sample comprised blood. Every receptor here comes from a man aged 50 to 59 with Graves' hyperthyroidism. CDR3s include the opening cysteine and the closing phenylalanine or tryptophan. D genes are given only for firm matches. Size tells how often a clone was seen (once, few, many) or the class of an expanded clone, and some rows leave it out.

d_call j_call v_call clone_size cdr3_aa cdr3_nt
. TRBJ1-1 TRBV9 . CASSRVGGSGSNTEAFF TGTGCCAGCAGCCGTGTAGGGGGAAGTGGTAGTAACACTGAAGCTTTCTTT
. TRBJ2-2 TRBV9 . CASSHRDGKDTGELFF TGTGCCAGCAGTCACAGGGATGGGAAGGACACCGGGGAGCTGTTTTTT
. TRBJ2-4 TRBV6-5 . CASSSEGIAKNIQYF TGTGCCAGCAGTTCTGAAGGAATAGCCAAAAACATTCAGTACTTC
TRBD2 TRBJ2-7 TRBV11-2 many CASSLDIPPSGGSYEQYF TGTGCCAGCAGCTTAGATATCCCCCCCAGCGGGGGTTCCTACGAGCAGTACTTC
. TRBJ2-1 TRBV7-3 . CASSPESGHEQFF TGTGCCAGCAGCCCCGAGAGCGGTCATGAGCAGTTCTTC
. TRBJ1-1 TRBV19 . CASRSGTVNTEAFF TGTGCCAGTAGGTCCGGGACTGTGAACACTGAAGCTTTCTTT
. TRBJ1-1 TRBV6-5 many CASSYGDGYGEAFF TGTGCCAGCAGTTACGGGGATGGGTATGGTGAAGCTTTCTTT
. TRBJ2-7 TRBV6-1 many CASSTTIQGSYEQYF TGTGCCAGCAGCACGACCATACAGGGTTCCTACGAGCAGTACTTC
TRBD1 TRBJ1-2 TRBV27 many CASSLGSGGSYGYTF TGTGCCAGCAGTTTAGGATCAGGGGGCTCTTATGGCTACACCTTC
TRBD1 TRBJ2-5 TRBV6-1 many CASSDPGTAETQYF TGTGCCAGCAGCGATCCCGGGACAGCAGAGACCCAGTACTTC
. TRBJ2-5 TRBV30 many CAWSVQSRLETQYF TGTGCCTGGAGTGTACAATCTAGGCTGGAGACCCAGTACTTC
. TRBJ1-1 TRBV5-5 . CASSLIFNPAAEAFF TGTGCCAGCAGCTTGATCTTCAACCCGGCTGCTGAAGCTTTCTTT
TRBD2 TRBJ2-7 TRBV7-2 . CASSHPGTSGPYEQYF TGTGCCAGCAGCCACCCAGGGACTAGCGGACCCTACGAGCAGTACTTC
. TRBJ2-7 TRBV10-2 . CATLTQGVIEQYF TGCGCCACCCTTACACAGGGTGTTATCGAGCAGTACTTC
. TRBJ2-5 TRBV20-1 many CSAVRGWEETQYF TGCAGTGCTGTGAGGGGTTGGGAAGAGACCCAGTACTTC
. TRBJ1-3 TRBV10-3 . CASSYSLGGSGSSGNTIYF TGTGCCAGCAGTTACTCGTTGGGGGGGAGCGGGAGCTCTGGAAACACCATATATTTT
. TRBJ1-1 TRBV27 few CASSRAGLNEAFF TGTGCCAGCAGTCGAGCGGGGCTGAATGAAGCTTTCTTT
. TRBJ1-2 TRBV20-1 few CSAREYARNYGYTF TGCAGTGCTAGAGAGTATGCCCGAAACTATGGCTACACCTTC
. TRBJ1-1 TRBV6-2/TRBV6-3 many CASSYSSVSAEAFF TGTGCCAGCAGTTACTCCTCTGTCAGCGCTGAAGCTTTCTTT
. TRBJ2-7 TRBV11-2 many CASSFLFLTSYEQYF TGTGCCAGCAGCTTCCTCTTTCTGACCTCCTACGAGCAGTACTTC
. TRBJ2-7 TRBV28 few CASSTGTVRGEQYF TGTGCCAGCAGTACCGGGACTGTACGGGGCGAGCAGTACTTC
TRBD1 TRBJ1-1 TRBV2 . CASRDEGASEAFF TGTGCCAGCCGAGATGAGGGGGCCTCTGAAGCTTTCTTT
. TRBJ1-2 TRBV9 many CASSAGTPEGYTF TGTGCCAGCAGCGCTGGGACACCGGAGGGCTACACCTTC
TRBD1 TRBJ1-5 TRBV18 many CASSPSQGDLQPQHF TGTGCCAGCTCACCATCGCAGGGGGACCTTCAGCCCCAGCATTTT
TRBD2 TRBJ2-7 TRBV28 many CASTVGGRAYEQYF TGTGCCAGCACAGTTGGCGGGAGGGCGTACGAGCAGTACTTC
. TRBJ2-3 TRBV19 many CASSITPGDTQYF TGTGCCAGTAGTATAACCCCCGGCGATACGCAGTATTTT
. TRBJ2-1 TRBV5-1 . CASSLAYSETTLNEQFF TGCGCCAGCAGCTTGGCCTACTCAGAGACTACGTTAAATGAGCAGTTCTTC
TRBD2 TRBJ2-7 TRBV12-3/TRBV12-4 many CASSHYAGGFHEQYF TGTGCCAGCAGCCATTATGCGGGAGGGTTCCACGAGCAGTACTTC